This T cell receptor beta chain was observed in a study of T-cell reconstitution after alpha-beta-depleted transplantation in children. Points from the study as a whole: Among T cells one year after transplant, newly produced cells accounted for most counts and diversity. Recipient T cells and thymic progenitors that survived gave rise to the high TCRbeta diversity observed at day 60 in some patients. Several hundred expanded graft clones reportedly supplied alpha-beta T cells about two months after transplant.

The TCRbeta library was prepared with unique molecular identifiers. Using its own MiXCR run on the PCR reads, TCRdb lists one record per CDR3 protein. The sample holds 330,000 or so distinct CDR3 sequences, nearly 8% seen once. Between the trimmed V and J ends, which lost 4 bases and 1 base, there was a span of 17 bases. CDR1 and CDR2 from the germline V gene are SGHRS and YFSETQ. The CDR3 extends over 16 amino acids. This clonotype has at least ten counts. Its antigen is not known. The gene calls are TRBV5-1 and TRBJ1-1; TRBD1 is a possible D gene (5 bases). The source was peripheral blood, collected 360 days after TCRalphabeta/CD19-depleted stem cell transplant. This TCR derives from a female patient aged 2-9 years who had a stem cell transplant for Fanconi anemia, so the T cells may come from the graft donor. The CDR3 loop is CASSRLFPGGNTEAFF. CDR3 bases: TGCGCCAGCAGCCGCCTATTTCCCGGGGGGAACACTGAAGCTTTCTTT. The full variable domain, completed using reference TRBV5-1 and TRBJ1-1, is KAGVTQTPRYLIKTRGQQVTLSCSPISGHRSVSWYQQTPGQGLQFLFEYFSETQRNKGNFPGRFSGRQFSNSRSEMNVSTLELGDSALYLCASSRLFPGGNTEAFFGQGTRLTVV.